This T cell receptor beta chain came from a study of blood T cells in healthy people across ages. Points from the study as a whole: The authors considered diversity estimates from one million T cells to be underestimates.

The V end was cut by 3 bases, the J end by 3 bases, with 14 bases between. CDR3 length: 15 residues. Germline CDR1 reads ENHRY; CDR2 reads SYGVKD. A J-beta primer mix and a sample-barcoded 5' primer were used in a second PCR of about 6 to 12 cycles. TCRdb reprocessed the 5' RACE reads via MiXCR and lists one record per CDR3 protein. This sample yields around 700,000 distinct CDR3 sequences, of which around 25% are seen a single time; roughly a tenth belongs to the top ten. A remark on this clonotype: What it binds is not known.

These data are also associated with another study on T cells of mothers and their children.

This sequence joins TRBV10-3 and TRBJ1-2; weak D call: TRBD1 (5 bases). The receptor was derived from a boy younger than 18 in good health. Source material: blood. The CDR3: CAISEFLGRDYGYTF. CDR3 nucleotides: TGTGCCATCAGTGAATTCCTGGGCAGGGACTATGGCTACACCTTC.